Reported below is one TCR beta chain. The antigen is unknown. Sample donors were healthy Caucasian individuals that came from Russia, aged about 6 to 95. Samples each yielded at least 6 micrograms of total RNA. The data originate from a study of blood T cells in healthy people across ages. Study conclusions and caveats: Diversity figures based on one million T cells were deemed too low.

This CDR3 is 15 amino acids long. Germline V lookup: CDR1 LGHDT, CDR2 YNNKEL (reference sequence). Between the trimmed V and J ends, which lost 1 base and 7 bases, there was a span of 16 bases. Together with a sample-barcoded 5' primer, a J-beta primer mix was included in a second PCR lasting roughly 7 to 11 cycles. TCRdb reanalysed the 5' RACE reads using MiXCR and keeps one entry per CDR3 protein. The table lists over a million distinct CDR3 sequences, 45% of them singletons. The origin of this receptor is a woman between 55 and 75 years old in good health. Sequencing used blood. The chain combines TRBV3-1 with TRBJ1-1; no clear D gene. CDR3 in amino acids: CASSQGTALLGEAFF. CDR3 coding DNA: TGTGCCAGCAGCCAAGGGACGGCTCTCCTTGGTGAAGCTTTCTTT.